This is a list of T cell receptor beta chains from one sample in a study of PD-1 blockade in classical Hodgkin lymphoma. The data were produced by immunoSEQ multiplex PCR, yet TCRdb's version contains in-frame clones alone and is incomplete. This sample has 20,000 to 30,000 clones, with approximately 69% found just once. Sample: peripheral blood mononuclear cells (PBMCs), taken at baseline. The receptors originated from a human donor with classical Hodgkin lymphoma. CDR3s include the opening cysteine and the closing phenylalanine or tryptophan. D genes are given only for firm matches. For some rows the clone size is stated as once, few or many, or as a class when expanded; others skip it.

j_gene	abundance	d_gene	v_gene	CDR3aa	CDR3nt
TRBJ2-7	-	TRBD1	TRBV5-4	CASSAGQGDEQYF	TGTGCCAGCAGCGCTGGACAGGGCGACGAGCAGTACTTC
TRBJ2-5	-	-	TRBV6-5	CASRDTQLLQETQYF	TGTGCCAGCAGGGACACCCAACTCCTACAAGAGACCCAGTACTTC
TRBJ1-2	-	-	TRBV28	CASSGGTKRGYTF	TGTGCCAGCAGTGGTGGGACAAAACGAGGCTACACCTTC
TRBJ2-1	-	TRBD2	TRBV5-4	CASSPVVSGGALGEQFF	TGTGCCAGCAGCCCCGTTGTGAGCGGGGGGGCCCTGGGTGAGCAGTTCTTC
TRBJ1-4	-	-	TRBV28	CASSLKIGWAVASTNEKLFF	TGTGCCAGCAGTTTGAAAATAGGTTGGGCAGTCGCCTCAACTAATGAAAAACTGTTTTTT
TRBJ2-5	medium-sized	-	TRBV2	CASSEAPETQYF	TGTGCCAGCAGTGAAGCCCCAGAGACCCAGTACTTC
TRBJ2-6	few	TRBD1	TRBV19	CASSATGAGANVLTF	TGTGCCAGTAGTGCCACAGGGGCTGGGGCCAACGTCCTGACTTTC
TRBJ1-1	-	TRBD1	TRBV9	CASSVQTGGVTEAFF	TGTGCCAGCAGCGTACAGACAGGGGGTGTCACTGAAGCTTTCTTT
TRBJ1-2	-	-	TRBV5-6	CASSVRTKYHYGYTF	TGTGCCAGCAGCGTTAGGACAAAGTACCACTATGGCTACACCTTC
TRBJ1-6	-	-	TRBV6-6	CASQGEGYNSPLHF	TGTGCCTCCCAAGGGGAGGGTTATAATTCACCCCTCCACTTT
TRBJ2-1	-	-	TRBV19	CASSLGGGSEQFF	TGTGCCAGTAGTTTAGGGGGGGGCTCTGAGCAGTTCTTC
TRBJ1-4	-	TRBD1	TRBV28	CASSQWTGGNEKLFF	TGTGCCAGCAGTCAGTGGACAGGGGGTAACGAAAAACTGTTTTTT
TRBJ1-6	-	-	TRBV12-5	CASGLPPGSSPLHF	TGTGCTAGTGGTCTACCCCCTGGGAGTTCACCCCTCCACTTT
TRBJ1-1	-	TRBD1	TRBV10-3	CAITQHRGINMNTEAFF	TGTGCCATCACACAACACAGGGGAATTAACATGAACACTGAAGCTTTCTTT
TRBJ1-1	-	-	TRBV4-3	CASSQDTGENTEAFF	TGCGCCAGCAGCCAAGATACCGGGGAAAACACTGAAGCTTTCTTT
TRBJ2-1	-	TRBD1	TRBV27	CASSLQGAGNEQFF	TGTGCCAGCAGTTTGCAGGGGGCAGGTAATGAGCAGTTCTTC
TRBJ2-7	-	-	TRBV14	CASSPGLEQYF	TGTGCCAGCAGCCCGGGCCTCGAGCAGTACTTC
TRBJ2-7	-	TRBD2	TRBV6-5	CASSLSGGASEQYF	TGTGCCAGCAGTCTCAGCGGGGGGGCAAGCGAGCAGTACTTC
TRBJ2-3	-	-	TRBV7-9	CASSLVAGLSTDTQYF	TGTGCCAGCAGCTTAGTTGCGGGACTTAGCACAGATACGCAGTATTTT
TRBJ2-5	-	-	TRBV29-1	CSVEQSGETQYF	TGCAGCGTTGAACAGTCGGGCGAGACCCAGTACTTC
TRBJ2-3	-	-	TRBV19	CASSIDGRISTDTQYF	TGTGCCAGTAGTATAGATGGCAGGATTAGCACAGATACGCAGTATTTT
TRBJ2-7	-	TRBD1	TRBV7-8	CASRPGQGSNEQYF	TGTGCCAGCAGACCGGGACAGGGGAGCAACGAGCAGTACTTC
TRBJ1-1	few	TRBD1	TRBV6-1	CASSEDRQGASFF	TGTGCCAGCAGTGAAGACCGACAGGGGGCGTCTTTCTTT
TRBJ1-5	few	-	TRBV30	CAWSGAYNQPQHF	TGTGCCTGGAGCGGGGCCTACAATCAGCCCCAGCATTTT
TRBJ2-1	-	-	TRBV7-2	CASSLRPGQLNEQFF	TGTGCCAGCAGCTTACGCCCCGGTCAGTTAAATGAGCAGTTCTTC